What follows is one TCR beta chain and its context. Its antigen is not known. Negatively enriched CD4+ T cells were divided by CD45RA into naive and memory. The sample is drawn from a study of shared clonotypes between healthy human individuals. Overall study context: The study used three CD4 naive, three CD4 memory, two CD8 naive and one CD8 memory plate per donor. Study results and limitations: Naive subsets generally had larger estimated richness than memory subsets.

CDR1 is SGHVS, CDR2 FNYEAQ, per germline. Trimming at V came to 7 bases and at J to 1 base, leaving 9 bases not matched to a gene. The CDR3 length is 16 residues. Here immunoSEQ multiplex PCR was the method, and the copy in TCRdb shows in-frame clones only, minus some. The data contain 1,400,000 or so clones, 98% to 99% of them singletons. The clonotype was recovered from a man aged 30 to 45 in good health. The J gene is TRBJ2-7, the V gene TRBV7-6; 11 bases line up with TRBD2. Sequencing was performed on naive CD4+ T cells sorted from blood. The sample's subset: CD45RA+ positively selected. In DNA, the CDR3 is TGTGCCAGCACCAATTTCCTAGCGGGAGGATCCTACGAGCAGTACTTC. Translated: CASTNFLAGGSYEQYF. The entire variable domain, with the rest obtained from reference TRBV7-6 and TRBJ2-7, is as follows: GAGVSQSPRYKVTKRGQDVALRCDPISGHVSLYWYRQALGQGPEFLTYFNYEAQQDKSGLPNDRFSAERPEGSISTLTIQRTEQRDSAMYRCASTNFLAGGSYEQYFGPGTRLTVT.